The rows below give T cell receptor beta chains drawn from one sample of a study of OX40 agonist ivuxolimab in advanced cancers. Measured with immunoSEQ multiplex PCR; TCRdb has only the in-frame clones, and not every one. Altogether 35,000 to 50,000 clones are present, around nine tenths being singletons, with the ten largest covering around 12%. The material sequenced was CD4+ or CD8+ T cells sorted from blood, taken in a trial of the OX40 agonist ivuxolimab. Source of these receptors: an adult with an advanced solid tumor such as melanoma, head and neck, liver or kidney cancer. Both conserved end residues are part of each CDR3. D genes are given only for firm matches. A clone size is listed for some rows: how often the clone was seen (once, few, many), or a class if it is expanded.

V	J	D	size	CDR3	DNA
TRBV29-1	TRBJ2-7	TRBD2	medium-sized	CSVYGLAGGRRYEQYF	TGCAGCGTCTACGGACTAGCGGGGGGCCGACGGTACGAGCAGTACTTC
TRBV27	TRBJ2-7	-	-	CASSLRSYPAEQYF	TGTGCCAGCAGTTTAAGATCCTACCCGGCCGAGCAGTACTTC
TRBV19	TRBJ2-7	-	-	CASSHRDGSYEQYF	TGTGCCAGTAGTCACCGGGACGGTTCCTACGAGCAGTACTTC
TRBV7-2	TRBJ1-1	-	-	CASSLGTEAFF	TGTGCCAGCAGCTTAGGGACTGAAGCTTTCTTT
TRBV4-1	TRBJ1-4	-	few	CASSPVRQTTNEKLFF	TGCGCCAGCAGCCCAGTAAGACAGACAACTAATGAAAAACTGTTTTTT
TRBV4-2	TRBJ1-1	-	-	CASSQAFSAIFEAFF	TGTGCCAGCAGCCAAGCGTTTTCAGCCATCTTTGAAGCTTTCTTT
TRBV7-9	TRBJ1-1	TRBD1	once	CASSLGQGNTEAFF	TGTGCCAGCAGCCTGGGACAGGGAAACACTGAAGCTTTCTTT
TRBV2	TRBJ2-1	TRBD2	-	CASSPGLAGFNEQFF	TGTGCCAGCAGTCCGGGACTAGCGGGATTTAATGAGCAGTTCTTC
TRBV6-5	TRBJ1-1	-	-	CASSYSGGLATEAFF	TGTGCCAGCAGTTACTCAGGCGGGTTAGCCACTGAAGCTTTCTTT
TRBV7-9	TRBJ1-2	-	-	CASSPGVYGYTF	TGTGCCAGCAGCCCCGGAGTCTATGGCTACACCTTC
TRBV5-4	TRBJ1-2	-	-	CASSPLPGRSVYYGYTF	TGTGCCAGCAGCCCCCTTCCCGGCAGGTCGGTTTACTATGGCTACACCTTC
TRBV6-4	TRBJ2-7	-	-	CASSDSASGEQYF	TGTGCCAGCAGTGACTCGGCTAGTGGCGAGCAGTACTTC
TRBV2	TRBJ1-2	-	-	CASTGTDYYGYTF	TGTGCCAGCACTGGGACGGACTACTATGGCTACACCTTC
TRBV27	TRBJ2-1	-	-	CASSSLEVVVEQFF	TGTGCCAGCAGTTCACTAGAAGTGGTGGTTGAGCAGTTCTTC